This is a list of T cell receptor beta chains from one sample in a study of T cell responses to AZD1222 COVID-19 vaccine. Assay: immunoSEQ multiplex PCR; the TCRdb copy retains only in-frame clones and omits some. Among over 95,000 clones, around nine tenths were seen once, and the ten largest hold more than 10%. Sequenced here: peripheral blood, sampled on day 0 of AZD1222 vaccination. The receptors were sampled from an adult in good health. CDR3s include the opening cysteine and the closing phenylalanine or tryptophan. The D gene is left open where the match is weak. The size of a clone is reported for some rows only, either as once, few or many, or as a class for expanded clones.

V gene	D gene	clone size	J gene	CDR3 DNA	CDR3 protein
TRBV9	TRBD2	-	TRBJ2-1	TGTGCCAGCAGCGTAGCTTCTAGCGGGGGTGTATACAATGAGCAGTTCTTC	CASSVASSGGVYNEQFF
TRBV28	-	once	TRBJ1-4	TGTGCCAGCAGTTTAGTTCAGGCGCGGAATGAAAAACTGTTTTTT	CASSLVQARNEKLFF
TRBV3-1/TRBV3-2	-	-	TRBJ2-7	TGTGCCAGCAGCCAAGATTGGCCCCGGACAGCCCTACTACGAAGGCAGTACTTC	CASSQDWPRTALLRRQYF
TRBV9	TRBD1	-	TRBJ2-6	TGTGCCAGCAGCGTAGGGACAGGATCAAGCTCTGGGGCCAACGTCCTGACTTTC	CASSVGTGSSSGANVLTF
TRBV5-6	TRBD2	-	TRBJ2-1	TGTGCCAGCAGCTTAGCGGGAGGGGATTACAATGAGCAGTTCTTC	CASSLAGGDYNEQFF
TRBV6-1	-	-	TRBJ1-2	TGTGCCAGCAGTGAAGGGGCCGGGGGTCGTGGCTACACCTTC	CASSEGAGGRGYTF
TRBV2	TRBD2	-	TRBJ2-5	TGTGCCAGCAAGAGGCGACTAGCAGACCAAGAGACCCAGTACTTC	CASKRRLADQETQYF
TRBV4-1	-	-	TRBJ2-5	TGCGCCAGCAGCCGATCGACAGATATTGAAAAAGAGACCCAGTACTTC	CASSRSTDIEKETQYF
TRBV19	-	once	TRBJ1-2	TGTGCCAGTAGTGGAGTTCACAGGGCTAACTATGGCTACACCTTC	CASSGVHRANYGYTF
TRBV15	TRBD1	-	TRBJ2-5	TGTGCCACCAGCAGAGAAACCCCCCCCGTCCCGGGACAGGGTAGGAAGGAGACCCAGTACTTC	CATSRETPPVPGQGRKETQYF
TRBV5-4	TRBD1	-	TRBJ2-7	TGTGCCAGCAGCCAGGACAGGGACTACGAGCAGTACTTC	CASSQDRDYEQYF
TRBV5-1	TRBD1	-	TRBJ2-1	TGCGCCAGCAGCGCGGACAGGGGTCGAAATGAGCAGTTCTTC	CASSADRGRNEQFF
TRBV30	-	-	TRBJ1-2	TGTGCCTGGAGTGTAGTGGGGCTTGGCTACACCTTC	CAWSVVGLGYTF
TRBV28	TRBD1	-	TRBJ1-5	TGTGCCAGCAGGGGACAGGGGGGATGGCAGCCCCAGCATTTT	CASRGQGGWQPQHF
TRBV6-5	-	-	TRBJ2-1	TGTGCCAGCAGTTACCGTATGTTAGGGGGCAATGAGCAGTTCTTC	CASSYRMLGGNEQFF
TRBV5-4	TRBD2	once	TRBJ2-3	TGTGCCAGCAGCAAGGGACTAGCGGGAGGTGGGGGCACAGATACGCAGTATTTT	CASSKGLAGGGGTDTQYF
TRBV15	-	-	TRBJ1-3	TGTGCCACCAGCAGAGAGGCAGGGATCGCAAACACCATATATTTT	CATSREAGIANTIYF
TRBV28	-	-	TRBJ1-2	TGTGCCAGCAGATCGACCCTTAACTATGGCTACACCTTC	CASRSTLNYGYTF
TRBV5-1	-	-	TRBJ2-5	TGCGCCAGCAGCTTGGAATCATCCTCCCGGGAGACCCAGTACTTC	CASSLESSSRETQYF
TRBV7-6	-	-	TRBJ2-3	TGTGCCAGCAGCTTAACCTTACGAGGGGAAGATACGCAGTATTTT	CASSLTLRGEDTQYF
TRBV12-3/TRBV12-4	-	-	TRBJ2-2	TGTGCCAGCAGAGAATCGAACACCGGGGAGCTGTTTTTT	CASRESNTGELFF
TRBV7-8	-	-	TRBJ1-1	TGTGCCAGCAGCCGTGGTATGGGGGCGAACACTGAAGCTTTCTTT	CASSRGMGANTEAFF
TRBV5-4	TRBD2	-	TRBJ2-3	TGTGCCAGCAGCTTTCAAGCGGGAGTTGGAGATACGCAGTATTTT	CASSFQAGVGDTQYF
TRBV14	-	once	TRBJ2-7	TGTGCCAGCAGCCACCACTTCTCCTACGAGCAGTACTTC	CASSHHFSYEQYF
TRBV19	-	-	TRBJ1-1	TGTGCCAGTAGTATAAGGAGGGCCAGGGGCCCTGAAGCTTTCTTT	CASSIRRARGPEAFF
TRBV6-5	-	-	TRBJ2-7	TGTGCCAGCAGTTACTCAGTTCGGGCCTACGAGCAGTACTTC	CASSYSVRAYEQYF
TRBV7-9	-	-	TRBJ1-3	TGTGCCAGCAGCCCAACTAACTCTGGAAACACCATATATTTT	CASSPTNSGNTIYF
TRBV6-5	-	-	TRBJ1-5	TGTGCCAGCAGATCGGGTACCGGTCAGCCCCAGCATTTT	CASRSGTGQPQHF
TRBV5-5	-	-	TRBJ2-7	TGTGCCAGCAGCCCGAAGTTGTGGCCCTACGAGCAGTACTTC	CASSPKLWPYEQYF
TRBV28	TRBD1	-	TRBJ1-1	TGTGCCAGCACACGTGGACAGGGAGTTCAGGGCACTGAAGCTTTCTTT	CASTRGQGVQGTEAFF
TRBV11-2	-	-	TRBJ2-3	TGTGCCAGCAGCAGTTACTCCGATACGCAGTATTTT	CASSSYSDTQYF
TRBV29-1	-	-	TRBJ1-5	TGCAGCGTTTTCGACGGAGGCAATCAGCCCCAGCATTTT	CSVFDGGNQPQHF
TRBV6-2/TRBV6-3	-	-	TRBJ2-1	TGTGCCAGCAGTTCTCACTCTCTGGCGGAAAGATACAATGAGCAGTTCTTC	CASSSHSLAERYNEQFF
TRBV3-1/TRBV3-2	TRBD2	-	TRBJ2-1	TGTGCCAGCAGCCAAGAAGGGGATAGCGGGAATGAGCAGTTCTTC	CASSQEGDSGNEQFF
TRBV29-1	-	-	TRBJ1-2	TGCAGCGTTGATCGGGGGGCGGGCTATGGCTACACCTTC	CSVDRGAGYGYTF
TRBV7-2	TRBD2	-	TRBJ2-1	TGTGCCAGCAGCTTTAGCGGGAGTAGAGATGAGCAGTTCTTC	CASSFSGSRDEQFF
TRBV2	-	-	TRBJ2-3	TGTGCCAGCCGCCTGGATGGCGATACGCAGTATTTT	CASRLDGDTQYF
TRBV9	-	-	TRBJ2-7	TGTGCCAGCAGCGGAACTAGCACGGGTGAGCAGTACTTC	CASSGTSTGEQYF
TRBV6-5	-	-	TRBJ2-7	-	CASSPVGRGSYF
TRBV20-1	-	-	TRBJ1-1	TGCAGTGCTAGTAGCCCACTAAACAGGGCTGTGGCTTTCTTT	CSASSPLNRAVAFF